This T cell receptor beta chain was recovered during a study of blood T cell repertoires in COVID-19. Study background: The origin of the acute and convalescent COVID-19 samples was the United States, Italy and Spain. T cells, B-cell-depleted T cells, or PBMCs provided the cDNA or gDNA that served as material.

Authors' analysis steps: Amplification of reference gene primers was used by the study to estimate nucleated cell counts. The assay was immunoSEQ multiplex PCR, and TCRdb's table has in-frame clones only and misses some. V and J calls and clone size come straight from that table; D and trimming were deduced from the DNA. This table has approximately 150,000 clones, over 80% appearing once. This TCR derives from a woman between 55 and 75 years old who had recovered from COVID-19. The material sequenced was peripheral blood.

CDR3 DNA: TGTGCCAGCCAGGGGTTGACTGGCCTGAATGAGCAGTTCTTC. It specifies CASQGLTGLNEQFF. The chain joins TRBV2 to TRBJ2-1; possible D gene TRBD1, 6 bases. This CDR3 region has 14 residues. Germline lookup yields CDR1 SNHLY and CDR2 FYNNEI. The V and J ends lost 8 bases and 7 bases respectively, with 18 bases between them.